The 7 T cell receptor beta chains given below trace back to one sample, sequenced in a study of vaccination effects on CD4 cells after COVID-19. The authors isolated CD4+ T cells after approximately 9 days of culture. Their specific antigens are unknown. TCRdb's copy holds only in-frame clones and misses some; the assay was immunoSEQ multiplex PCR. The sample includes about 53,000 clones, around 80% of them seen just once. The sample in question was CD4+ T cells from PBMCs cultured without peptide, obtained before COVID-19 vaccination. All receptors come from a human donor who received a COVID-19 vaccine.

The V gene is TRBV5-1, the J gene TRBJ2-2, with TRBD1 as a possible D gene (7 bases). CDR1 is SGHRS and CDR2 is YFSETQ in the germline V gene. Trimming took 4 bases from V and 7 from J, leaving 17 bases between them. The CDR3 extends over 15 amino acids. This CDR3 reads CASSPRTGGSGELFF. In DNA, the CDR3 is TGCGCCAGCAGCCCAAGGACAGGAGGGAGCGGGGAGCTGTTTTTT.

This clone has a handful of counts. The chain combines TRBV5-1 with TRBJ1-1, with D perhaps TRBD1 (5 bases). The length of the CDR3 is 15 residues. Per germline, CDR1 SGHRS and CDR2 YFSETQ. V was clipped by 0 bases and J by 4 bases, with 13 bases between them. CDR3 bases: TGCGCCAGCAGCTTGGGGGGGTTTTCATCCACTGAAGCTTTCTTT. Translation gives CASSLGGFSSTEAFF.

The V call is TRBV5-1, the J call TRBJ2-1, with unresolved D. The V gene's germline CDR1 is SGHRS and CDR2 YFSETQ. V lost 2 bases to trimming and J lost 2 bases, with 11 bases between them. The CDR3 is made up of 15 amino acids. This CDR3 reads CASSLAGGAYNEQFF. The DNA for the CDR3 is TGCGCCAGCAGCTTAGCAGGTGGGGCCTACAATGAGCAGTTCTTC.

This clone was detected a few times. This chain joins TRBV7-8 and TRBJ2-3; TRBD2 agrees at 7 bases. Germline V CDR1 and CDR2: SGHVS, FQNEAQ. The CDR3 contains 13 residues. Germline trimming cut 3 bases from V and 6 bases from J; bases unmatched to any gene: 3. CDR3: CASSFGRADTQYF. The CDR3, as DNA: TGTGCCAGCAGCTTTGGGAGGGCCGATACGCAGTATTTT.

CDR3 nucleotides: TGTGCCAGCAGCTCGGCGACAGCATTTAACACTGAAGCTTTCTTT. Its translation is CASSSATAFNTEAFF. V is TRBV5-6 and J is TRBJ1-1; D is perhaps TRBD1 (5 bases). Germline V lookup: CDR1 SGHDT, CDR2 YYEEEE. Trimming stripped 3 bases from V and 2 bases from J, with 14 bases between. CDR3 length equals 15 residues.

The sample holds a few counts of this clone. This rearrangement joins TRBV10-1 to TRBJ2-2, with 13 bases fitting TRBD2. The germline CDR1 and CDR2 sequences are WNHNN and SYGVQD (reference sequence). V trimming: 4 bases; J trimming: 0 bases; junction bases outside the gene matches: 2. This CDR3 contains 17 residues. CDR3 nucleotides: TGCGCCAGCAGTGCTGGACTAGCGGGGGCGAACACCGGGGAGCTGTTTTTT. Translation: CASSAGLAGANTGELFF.

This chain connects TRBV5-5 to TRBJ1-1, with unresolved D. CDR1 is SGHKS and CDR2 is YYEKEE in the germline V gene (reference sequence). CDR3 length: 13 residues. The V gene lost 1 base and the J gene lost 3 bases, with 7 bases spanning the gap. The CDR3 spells CASSLITDTEAFF. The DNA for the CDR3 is TGTGCCAGCAGCTTGATTACAGACACTGAAGCTTTCTTT.